One and the same sample provided the 13 T cell receptor beta chains below, sequenced in a study of CD8 T cells in ankylosing spondylitis. MiXCR, applied by TCRdb to the 5' RACE reads, yields one record per CDR3 protein. Found here are about 210,000 distinct CDR3 sequences, roughly 8% of them singletons; the top ten hold approximately 4.8%. The specimen sequenced was blood, either unsorted or a sorted T cell fraction (not recorded which). These receptor sequences come from a female donor with ankylosing spondylitis or in good health (not recorded which).

This clonotype showed up many times. In DNA, the CDR3 is TGTGCCAGCAGTTTGGGGGAACAGAGCGCCGGGGAGCTGTTTTTT. Its protein product is CASSLGEQSAGELFF. V gene TRBV27 combines with J gene TRBJ2-2; D may correspond to TRBD1 or TRBD2 (5 bases each). V was trimmed by 3 bases and J by 6 bases, leaving 14 bases between them. This CDR3 has 15 residues. Germline CDR1 reads MNHEY; CDR2 reads SMNVEV (reference sequence).

The table lists this clonotype with many counts. The chain recombines TRBV20-1 with TRBJ1-4; weak D call: TRBD1 (5 bases). CDR1 and CDR2 from the germline V gene are DFQATT and SNEGSKA (reference sequence). The CDR3 covers 15 residues. V lost 1 base, J lost 8 bases, and 17 bases lay in between. The CDR3 loop reads CSARAPSGTAEKLFF. CDR3 nucleotides: TGCAGTGCTAGAGCCCCGTCCGGGACCGCGGAAAAACTGTTTTTT.

Points on this clonotype: A single base separates this from a much larger clone, so it may be a read error. The rearrangement joins TRBV29-1 to TRBJ2-1, with D hard to call. This CDR3 has 11 amino acids. Germline V CDR1 and CDR2: SQVTM, ANQGSEA. The CDR3 region has the DNA TGCATCGTTGAAGCCCTGGGTGAGCAGTTCTTC. Encoded protein: CIVEALGEQFF.

This clonotype was seen many times. The chain couples TRBV7-8 to TRBJ1-1; D unclear. V dropped 5 bases and J dropped 0 bases, with 16 bases sitting between them. CDR1 is SGHVS, CDR2 FQNEAQ, per germline. The CDR3 has 16 residues. The CDR3 is CASSPLDGLMNTEAFF. For the CDR3, the DNA is TGTGCCAGCAGCCCCTTGGACGGACTCATGAACACTGAAGCTTTCTTT.

This clonotype was counted many times. The CDR3 nucleotides read TGTGCCAGCAGCTTGTCTGATACCCCTCTTTTGGAGCAGTTCTTC. As protein: CASSLSDTPLLEQFF. The chain couples TRBV5-6 to TRBJ2-1; D gene ambiguous. V lost 1 base, J lost 10 bases, and 18 bases lay in between. This CDR3 region has 15 residues. In germline, CDR1 is SGHDT, CDR2 YYEEEE.

This chain links TRBV19 with TRBJ2-1; D is unclear. The CDR3 is 14 amino acids. Germline assignment: CDR1 LNHDA and CDR2 SQIVND (reference sequence). Trimming cost V 1 base and J 5 bases, with 9 bases left between them. This CDR3 is CASSIGQVHNEQFF. The CDR3 DNA sequence: TGTGCCAGTAGTATAGGTCAAGTACACAATGAGCAGTTCTTC. Looking up the rest from reference TRBV19 and TRBJ2-1 gives the full variable domain: DGGITQSPKYLFRKEGQNVTLSCEQNLNHDAMYWYRQDPGQGLRLIYYSQIVNDFQKGDIAEGYSVSREKKESFPLTVTSAQKNPTAFYLCASSIGQVHNEQFFGPGTRLTVL.

Regarding this clonotype: This may be a read error: a much more frequent sequence differs by one nucleotide. CDR3 coding DNA: TGCAACGCAGGCGGGAGGGCGTACGAGCAGTACTTC. Its protein product is CNAGGRAYEQYF. The chain is built from TRBV29-1 and TRBJ2-7, with 9 bases aligning to TRBD2. Germline assignment: CDR1 SQVTM and CDR2 ANQGSEA. The CDR3 has 12 residues.

This clonotype was found many times. The genes are TRBV3-1 and TRBJ2-3, with 9 bases fitting TRBD2. The CDR3 totals 15 residues. Trimming took 4 bases from V and 2 from J; bases not matched to a gene: 4. In germline, CDR1 is LGHDT, CDR2 YNNKEL (reference sequence). The CDR3 protein is CASSRRTSDTDTQYF. The DNA of the CDR3 is TGTGCCAGCAGCCGCAGGACTAGCGACACAGATACGCAGTATTTT.

This clonotype was found many times. The chain is built from TRBV20-1 and TRBJ1-4; D is perhaps TRBD1 (6 bases). The CDR3 runs to 14 residues. Germline CDR1 DFQATT, CDR2 SNEGSKA (reference sequence). V was trimmed by 2 bases and J by 6 bases, leaving 13 bases between them. The CDR3 DNA follows: TGCAGTGCTAGACCCAGAGGGGGAGATGAAAAACTGTTTTTT. Protein: CSARPRGGDEKLFF.

This clonotype was observed many times. This rearrangement joins TRBV5-1 to TRBJ2-1; D may be TRBD1 or TRBD2 (6 bases each). Germline values: CDR1 SGHRS, CDR2 YFSETQ. V shed 4 bases and J shed 4 bases, with 15 bases lying between them. This CDR3 spans 15 amino acids. CDR3 region: CASSRGGSQYNEQFF. The CDR3 DNA follows: TGCGCCAGCAGCCGAGGGGGGAGTCAATACAATGAGCAGTTCTTC.

This clonotype turned up a few times. The chain combines TRBV7-8 with TRBJ2-5; TRBD1 matches 8 bases. V was pared by 7 bases and J by 2 bases, with 6 bases of the junction left unmatched. The CDR3 totals 14 residues. The germline CDR1 and CDR2 sequences are SGHVS and FQNEAQ. The CDR3 protein is CASIDRGNQETQYF. The CDR3 nucleotides read TGTGCCAGCATCGACAGGGGCAATCAAGAGACCCAGTACTTC. The variable domain in full, with the rest retrieved from reference TRBV7-8 and TRBJ2-5, is GAGVSQSPRYKVAKRGQDVALRCDPISGHVSLFWYQQALGQGPEFLTYFQNEAQLDKSGLPSDRFFAERPEGSVSTLKIQRTQQEDSAVYLCASIDRGNQETQYFGPGTRLLVL.

This clonotype ranks as medium-sized (0.01 to 0.1%). J is TRBJ2-1 and V is TRBV6-5; D perhaps matches TRBD2 (6 bases). V lost 5 bases and J lost 5, with 16 bases in between. This CDR3 is built from 15 residues. The germline CDR1 and CDR2 sequences are MNHEY and SVGAGI. CDR3 amino acids: CASSPPGDFNNEQFF. In DNA form, the CDR3 reads TGTGCCAGCAGTCCCCCTGGGGACTTTAACAATGAGCAGTTCTTC.

This clonotype was detected ten times or more. The chain carries TRBV29-1 and TRBJ2-1; TRBD2 matches 10 bases. J gave up 6 bases and V 3 bases, and 5 bases lay outside the gene matches. Germline CDR1 reads SQVTM; CDR2 reads ANQGSEA. This CDR3 region has 14 residues. The CDR3 loop reads CSVDRTSGPNEQFF. The CDR3 bases are TGCAGCGTTGACCGGACTAGCGGCCCCAATGAGCAGTTCTTC.